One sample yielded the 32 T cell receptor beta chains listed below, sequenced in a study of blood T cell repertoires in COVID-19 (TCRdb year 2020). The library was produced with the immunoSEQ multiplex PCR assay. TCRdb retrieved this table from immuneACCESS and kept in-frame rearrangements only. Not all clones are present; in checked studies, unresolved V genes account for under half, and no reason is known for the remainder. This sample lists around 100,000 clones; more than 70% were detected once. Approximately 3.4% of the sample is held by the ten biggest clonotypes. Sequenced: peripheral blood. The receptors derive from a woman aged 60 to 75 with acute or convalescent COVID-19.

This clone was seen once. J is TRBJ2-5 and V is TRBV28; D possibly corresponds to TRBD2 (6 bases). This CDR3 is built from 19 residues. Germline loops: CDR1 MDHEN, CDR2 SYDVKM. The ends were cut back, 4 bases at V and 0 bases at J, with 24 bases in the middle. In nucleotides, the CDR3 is TGTGCCAGCAGTTACCTTTGGACCACGGGGGACCAGTACCAAGAGACCCAGTACTTC. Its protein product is CASSYLWTTGDQYQETQYF. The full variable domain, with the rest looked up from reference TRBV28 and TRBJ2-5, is DVKVTQSSRYLVKRTGEKVFLECVQDMDHENMFWYRQDPGLGLRLIYFSYDVKMKEKGDIPEGYSVSREKKERFSLILESASTNQTSMYLCASSYLWTTGDQYQETQYFGPGTRLLVL.

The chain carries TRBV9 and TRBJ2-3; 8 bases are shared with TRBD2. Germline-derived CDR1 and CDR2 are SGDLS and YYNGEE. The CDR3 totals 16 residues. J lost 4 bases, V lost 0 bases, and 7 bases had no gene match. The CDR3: CASSVAGAGVSDTQYF. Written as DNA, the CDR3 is TGTGCCAGCAGCGTAGCCGGAGCGGGAGTTTCAGATACGCAGTATTTT. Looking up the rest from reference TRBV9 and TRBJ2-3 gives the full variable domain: DSGVTQTPKHLITATGQRVTLRCSPRSGDLSVYWYQQSLDQGLQFLIQYYNGEERAKGNILERFSAQQFPDLHSELNLSSLELGDSALYFCASSVAGAGVSDTQYFGPGTRLTVL.

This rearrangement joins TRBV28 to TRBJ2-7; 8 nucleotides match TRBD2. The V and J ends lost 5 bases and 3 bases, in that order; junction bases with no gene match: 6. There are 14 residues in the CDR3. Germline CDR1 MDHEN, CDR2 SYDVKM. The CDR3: CASSRGGLGYEQYF. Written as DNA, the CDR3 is TGTGCCAGCAGTCGGGGGGGGTTGGGCTACGAGCAGTACTTC. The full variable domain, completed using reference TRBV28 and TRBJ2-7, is DVKVTQSSRYLVKRTGEKVFLECVQDMDHENMFWYRQDPGLGLRLIYFSYDVKMKEKGDIPEGYSVSREKKERFSLILESASTNQTSMYLCASSRGGLGYEQYFGPGTRLTVT.

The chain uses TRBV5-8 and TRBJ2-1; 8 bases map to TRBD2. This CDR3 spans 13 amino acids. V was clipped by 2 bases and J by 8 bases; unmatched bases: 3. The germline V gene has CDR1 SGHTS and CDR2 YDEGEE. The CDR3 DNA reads TGTGCCAGCAGCTTCACTAGCGGCTATGAGCAGTTCTTC. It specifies CASSFTSGYEQFF.

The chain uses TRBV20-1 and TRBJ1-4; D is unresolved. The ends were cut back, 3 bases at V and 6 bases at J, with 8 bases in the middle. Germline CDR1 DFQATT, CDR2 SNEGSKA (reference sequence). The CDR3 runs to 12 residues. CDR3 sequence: CSASRSHEKLFF. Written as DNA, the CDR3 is TGCAGTGCTAGTCGTTCTCATGAAAAACTGTTTTTT.

The CDR3 bases are TGTGCCAGCGGGGGCGGACCCCAAGAGACCCAGTACTTC. This encodes CASGGGPQETQYF. The chain has TRBV12-3 or TRBV12-4 and TRBJ2-5; possibly TRBD1 for D (6 bases). The CDR3 has 13 amino acids. V gave up 8 bases and J gave up 1 base, with 11 bases separating them.

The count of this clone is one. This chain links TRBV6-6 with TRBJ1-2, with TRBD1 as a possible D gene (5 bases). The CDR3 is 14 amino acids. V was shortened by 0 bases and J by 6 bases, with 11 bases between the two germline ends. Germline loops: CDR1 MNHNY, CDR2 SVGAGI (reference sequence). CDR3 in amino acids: CASSYSIQGDGYTF. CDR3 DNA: TGTGCCAGCAGTTACTCGATTCAGGGCGATGGCTACACCTTC.

The CDR3 region is CASSPPGDGSRYF. DNA of the CDR3: TGTGCCAGCTCACCACCGGGGGACGGGAGTAGATATTTT. The chain is built from TRBV18 and TRBJ2-3; possible D gene TRBD2, 6 bases. Germline assignment: CDR1 KGHSH and CDR2 LQKENI. The V end lost 0 bases, the J end lost 15 bases, and 16 bases lay between the germline ends. The CDR3 totals 13 residues.

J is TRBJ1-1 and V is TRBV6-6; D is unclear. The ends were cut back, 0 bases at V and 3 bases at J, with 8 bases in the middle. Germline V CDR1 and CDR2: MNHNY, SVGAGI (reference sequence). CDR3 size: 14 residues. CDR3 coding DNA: TGTGCCAGCAGTTACTCGGGCAGTGACACTGAAGCTTTCTTT. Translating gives CASSYSGSDTEAFF.

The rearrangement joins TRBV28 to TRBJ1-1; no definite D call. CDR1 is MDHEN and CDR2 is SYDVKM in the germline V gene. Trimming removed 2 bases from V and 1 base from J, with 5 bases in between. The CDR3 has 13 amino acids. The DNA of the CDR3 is TGTGCCAGCAGTTTAACAAAGAACACTGAAGCTTTCTTT. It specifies CASSLTKNTEAFF.

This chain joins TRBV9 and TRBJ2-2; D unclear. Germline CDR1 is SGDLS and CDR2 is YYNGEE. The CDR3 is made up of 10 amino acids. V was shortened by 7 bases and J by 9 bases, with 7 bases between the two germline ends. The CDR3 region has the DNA TGTGCCAGCGGCGACAGGGAGCTGTTTTTT. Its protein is CASGDRELFF.

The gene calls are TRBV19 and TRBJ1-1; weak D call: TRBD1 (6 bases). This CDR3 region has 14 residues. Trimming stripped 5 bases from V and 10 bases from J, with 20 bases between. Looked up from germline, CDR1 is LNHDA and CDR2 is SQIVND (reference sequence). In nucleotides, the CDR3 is TGTGCCAGTAGTCCCGACGCAGGGGCCCCCCCAGCTTTCTTT. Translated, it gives CASSPDAGAPPAFF.

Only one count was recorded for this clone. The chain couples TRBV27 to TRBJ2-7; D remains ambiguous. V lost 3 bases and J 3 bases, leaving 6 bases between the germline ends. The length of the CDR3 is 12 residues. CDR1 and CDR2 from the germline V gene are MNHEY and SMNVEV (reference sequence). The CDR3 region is CASSFSFYEQYV. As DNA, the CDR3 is TGTGCCAGCAGTTTTTCCTTCTACGAGCAGTACGTC.

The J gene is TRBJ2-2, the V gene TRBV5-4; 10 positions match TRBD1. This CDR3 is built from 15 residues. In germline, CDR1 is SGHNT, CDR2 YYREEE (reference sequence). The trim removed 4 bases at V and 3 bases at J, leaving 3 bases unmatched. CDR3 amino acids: CASSPGTGDTGELFF. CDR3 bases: TGTGCCAGCAGCCCCGGGACAGGGGACACCGGGGAGCTGTTTTTT.

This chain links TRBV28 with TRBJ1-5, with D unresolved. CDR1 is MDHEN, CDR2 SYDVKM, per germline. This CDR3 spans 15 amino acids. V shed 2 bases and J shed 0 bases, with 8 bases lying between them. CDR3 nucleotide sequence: TGTGCCAGCAGTTTACCGAGAAATAGCAATCAGCCCCAGCATTTT. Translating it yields CASSLPRNSNQPQHF.

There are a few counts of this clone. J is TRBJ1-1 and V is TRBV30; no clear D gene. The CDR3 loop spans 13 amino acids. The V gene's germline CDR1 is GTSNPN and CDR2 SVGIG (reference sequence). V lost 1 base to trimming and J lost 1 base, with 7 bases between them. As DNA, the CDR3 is TGTGCCTGGAGTGCGGAGTGGAACACTGAAGCTTTCTTT. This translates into CAWSAEWNTEAFF.

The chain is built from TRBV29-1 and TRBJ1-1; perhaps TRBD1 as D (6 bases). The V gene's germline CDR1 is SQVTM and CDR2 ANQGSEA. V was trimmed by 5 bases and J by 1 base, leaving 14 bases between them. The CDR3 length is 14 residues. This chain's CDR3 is CSVHPGQTNTEAFF. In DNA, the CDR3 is TGCAGCGTTCATCCGGGACAAACGAACACTGAAGCTTTCTTT.

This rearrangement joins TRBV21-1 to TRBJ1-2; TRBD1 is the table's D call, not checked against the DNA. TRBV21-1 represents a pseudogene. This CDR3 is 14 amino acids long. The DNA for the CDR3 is TGTGCCAGCACCCCTATGGCCAGGGACTATGGCTACACCTTC. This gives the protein CASTPMARDYGYTF.

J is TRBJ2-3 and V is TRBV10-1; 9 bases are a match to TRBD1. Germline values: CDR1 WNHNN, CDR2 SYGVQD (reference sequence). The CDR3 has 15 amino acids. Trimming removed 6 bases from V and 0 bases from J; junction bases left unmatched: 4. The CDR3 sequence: CASSLGQGSTDTQYF. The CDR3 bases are TGCGCCAGCAGCCTCGGACAGGGGAGCACAGATACGCAGTATTTT.

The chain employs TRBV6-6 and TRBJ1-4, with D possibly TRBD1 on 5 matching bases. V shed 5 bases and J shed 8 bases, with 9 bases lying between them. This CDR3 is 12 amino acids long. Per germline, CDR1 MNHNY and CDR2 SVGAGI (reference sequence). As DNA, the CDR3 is TGTGCCAGCAGTAGCGGGGGGGAAAAACTGTTTTTT. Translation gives CASSSGGEKLFF.

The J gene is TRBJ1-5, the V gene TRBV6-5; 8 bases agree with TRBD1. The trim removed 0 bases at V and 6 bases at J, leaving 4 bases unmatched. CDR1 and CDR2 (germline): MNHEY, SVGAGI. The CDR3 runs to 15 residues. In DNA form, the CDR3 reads TGTGCCAGCAGTTACTCAAAGACAGGGGTTCAGCCCCAGCATTTT. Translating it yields CASSYSKTGVQPQHF.

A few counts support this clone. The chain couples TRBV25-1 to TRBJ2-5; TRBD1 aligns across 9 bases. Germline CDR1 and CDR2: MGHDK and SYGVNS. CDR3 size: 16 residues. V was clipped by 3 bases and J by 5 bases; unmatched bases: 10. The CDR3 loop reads CASSDLSDRGVETQYF. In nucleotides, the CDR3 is TGTGCCAGCAGTGACCTCTCGGACAGGGGTGTGGAGACCCAGTACTTC.

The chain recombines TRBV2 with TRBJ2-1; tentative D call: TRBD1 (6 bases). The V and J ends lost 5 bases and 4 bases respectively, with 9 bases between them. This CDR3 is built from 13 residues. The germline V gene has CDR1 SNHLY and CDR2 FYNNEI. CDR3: CASSPGQYNEQFF. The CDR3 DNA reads TGTGCCAGCAGTCCCGGACAGTACAATGAGCAGTTCTTC.

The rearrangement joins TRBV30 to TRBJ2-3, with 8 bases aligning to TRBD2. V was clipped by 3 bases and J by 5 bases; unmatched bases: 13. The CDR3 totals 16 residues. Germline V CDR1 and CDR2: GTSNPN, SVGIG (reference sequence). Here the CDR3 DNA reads TGTGCCTGGAGCCTCGGGACTAGGAGGGTTGGAGATACGCAGTATTTT. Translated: CAWSLGTRRVGDTQYF. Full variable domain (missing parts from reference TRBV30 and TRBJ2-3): SQTIHQWPATLVQPVGSPLSLECTVEGTSNPNLYWYRQAAGRGLQLLFYSVGIGQISSEVPQNLSASRPQDRQFILSSKKLLLSDSGFYLCAWSLGTRRVGDTQYFGPGTRLTVL.

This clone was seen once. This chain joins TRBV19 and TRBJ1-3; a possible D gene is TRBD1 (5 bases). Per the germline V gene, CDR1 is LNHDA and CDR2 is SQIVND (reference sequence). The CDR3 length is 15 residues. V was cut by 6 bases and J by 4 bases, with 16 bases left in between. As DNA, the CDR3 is TGTGCCAGTAGGACGACAGCGAGCCCCGGAAACACCATATATTTT. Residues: CASRTTASPGNTIYF.

The CDR3 here is CASSFLAGTALYGYTF. The CDR3 region has the DNA TGTGCCAGCAGCTTCCTAGCCGGTACAGCCCTCTATGGCTACACCTTC. The V gene is TRBV5-8, the J gene TRBJ1-2; D not resolved. V was shortened by 2 bases and J by 4 bases, with 18 bases between the two germline ends. Germline V gene sequence: CDR1 SGHTS, CDR2 YDEGEE. The CDR3 has 16 amino acids.

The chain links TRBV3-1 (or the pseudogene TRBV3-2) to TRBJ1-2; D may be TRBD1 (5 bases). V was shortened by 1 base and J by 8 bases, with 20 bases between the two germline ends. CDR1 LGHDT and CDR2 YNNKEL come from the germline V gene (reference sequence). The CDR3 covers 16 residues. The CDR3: CASSQGGQGPSLGYTF. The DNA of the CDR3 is TGTGCCAGCAGCCAAGGGGGTCAGGGCCCCTCTCTCGGCTACACCTTC.

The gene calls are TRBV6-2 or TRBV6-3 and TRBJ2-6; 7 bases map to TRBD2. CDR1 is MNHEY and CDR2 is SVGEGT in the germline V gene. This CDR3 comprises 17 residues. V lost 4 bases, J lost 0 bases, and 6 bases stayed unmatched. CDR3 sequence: CASSSRGGGSGANVLTF. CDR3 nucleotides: TGTGCCAGCAGTTCCCGTGGGGGGGGCTCTGGGGCCAACGTCCTGACTTTC.

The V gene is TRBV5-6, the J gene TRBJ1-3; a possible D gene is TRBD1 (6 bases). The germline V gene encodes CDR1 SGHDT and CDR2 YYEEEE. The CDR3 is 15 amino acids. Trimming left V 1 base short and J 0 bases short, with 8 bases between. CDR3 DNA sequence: TGTGCCAGCAGCTTGAGGGGGTCCTCTGGAAACACCATATATTTT. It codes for CASSLRGSSGNTIYF.

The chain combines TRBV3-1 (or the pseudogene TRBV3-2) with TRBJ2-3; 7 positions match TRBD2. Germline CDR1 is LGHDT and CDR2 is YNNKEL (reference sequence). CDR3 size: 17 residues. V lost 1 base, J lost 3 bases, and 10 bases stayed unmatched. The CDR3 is CASSQGGLTGGTDTQYF. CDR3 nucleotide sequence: TGTGCCAGCAGCCAAGGGGGACTAACCGGTGGGACAGATACGCAGTATTTT.

CDR3 amino acids: CASRPSPGEQPQHF. Written as DNA, the CDR3 is TGCGCCAGCAGGCCAAGCCCGGGGGAGCAGCCCCAGCATTTT. The chain combines TRBV5-1 with TRBJ1-5; D might be TRBD1 (5 bases). CDR1 is SGHRS, CDR2 YFSETQ, per germline. Trimming removed 5 bases from V and 7 bases from J, with 16 bases in between. This CDR3 is 14 amino acids long.

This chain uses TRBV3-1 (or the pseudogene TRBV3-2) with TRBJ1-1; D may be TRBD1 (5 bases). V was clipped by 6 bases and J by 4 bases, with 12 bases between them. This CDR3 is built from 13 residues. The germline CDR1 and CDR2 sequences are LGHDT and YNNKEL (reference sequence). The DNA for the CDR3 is TGTGCCAGCAGTTCGACAGCTTTCACTGAAGCTTTCTTT. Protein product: CASSSTAFTEAFF.